This TCR beta chain was retrieved from a study of blood T cell repertoires in COVID-19. In this sample, this clone turned up once. The CDR3 sequence is 12 residues long. The germline CDR1 and CDR2 sequences are SQVTM and ANQGSEA. The junction had 4 bases not matched to a gene; V was cut back by 6 bases and J by 6 bases. The assay was immunoSEQ multiplex PCR, and TCRdb's table has in-frame clones only and misses some. This table holds roughly 260,000 clones, 88% found once. The TCR sequence derives from a man in his sixties who had recovered from COVID-19. The chain couples TRBV29-1 to TRBJ2-2; 7 bases are shared with TRBD1. The sequencing sample was made of peripheral blood. The DNA for the CDR3 is TGCAGCGTGGGTACAGGGGCCGGGGAGCTGTTTTTT. Its protein is CSVGTGAGELFF.